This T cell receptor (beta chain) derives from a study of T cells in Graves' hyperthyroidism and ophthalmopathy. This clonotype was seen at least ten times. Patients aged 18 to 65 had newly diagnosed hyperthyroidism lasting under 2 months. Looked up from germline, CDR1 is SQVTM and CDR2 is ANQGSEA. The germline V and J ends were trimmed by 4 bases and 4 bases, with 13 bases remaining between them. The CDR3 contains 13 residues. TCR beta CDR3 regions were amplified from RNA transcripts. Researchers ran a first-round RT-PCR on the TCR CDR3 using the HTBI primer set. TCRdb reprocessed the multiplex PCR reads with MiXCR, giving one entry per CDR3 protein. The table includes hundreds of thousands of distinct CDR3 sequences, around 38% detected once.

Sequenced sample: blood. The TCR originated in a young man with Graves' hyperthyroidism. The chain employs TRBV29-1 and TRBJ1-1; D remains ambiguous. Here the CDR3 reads CSVVGVLGTEAFF. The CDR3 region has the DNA TGCAGCGTTGTTGGGGTTTTAGGCACTGAAGCTTTCTTT.